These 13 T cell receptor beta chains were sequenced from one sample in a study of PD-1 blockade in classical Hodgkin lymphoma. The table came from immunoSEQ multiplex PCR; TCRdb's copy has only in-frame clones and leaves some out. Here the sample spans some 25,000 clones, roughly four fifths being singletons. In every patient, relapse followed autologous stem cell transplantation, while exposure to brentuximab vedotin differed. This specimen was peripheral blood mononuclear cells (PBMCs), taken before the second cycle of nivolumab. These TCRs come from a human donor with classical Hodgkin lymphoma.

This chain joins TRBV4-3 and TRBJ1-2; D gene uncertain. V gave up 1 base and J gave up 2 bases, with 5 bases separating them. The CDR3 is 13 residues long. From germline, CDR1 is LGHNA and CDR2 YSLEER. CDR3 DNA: TGCGCCAGCAGCCAAGGGCGGAACTATGGCTACACCTTC. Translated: CASSQGRNYGYTF.

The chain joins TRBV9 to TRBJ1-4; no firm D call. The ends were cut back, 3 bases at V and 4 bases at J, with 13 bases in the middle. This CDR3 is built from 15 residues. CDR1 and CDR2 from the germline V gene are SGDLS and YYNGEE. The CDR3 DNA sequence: TGTGCCAGCAGCGAAGAGGGAATGGTTAATGAAAAACTGTTTTTT. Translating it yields CASSEEGMVNEKLFF. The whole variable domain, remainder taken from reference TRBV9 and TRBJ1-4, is DSGVTQTPKHLITATGQRVTLRCSPRSGDLSVYWYQQSLDQGLQFLIQYYNGEERAKGNILERFSAQQFPDLHSELNLSSLELGDSALYFCASSEEGMVNEKLFFGSGTQLSVL.

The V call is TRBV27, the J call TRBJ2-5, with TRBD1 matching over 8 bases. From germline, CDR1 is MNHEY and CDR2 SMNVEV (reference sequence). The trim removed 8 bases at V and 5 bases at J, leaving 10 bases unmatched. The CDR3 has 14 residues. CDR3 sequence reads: CASGHDRGWETQYF. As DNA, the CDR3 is TGTGCCAGCGGCCATGACAGGGGTTGGGAGACCCAGTACTTC.

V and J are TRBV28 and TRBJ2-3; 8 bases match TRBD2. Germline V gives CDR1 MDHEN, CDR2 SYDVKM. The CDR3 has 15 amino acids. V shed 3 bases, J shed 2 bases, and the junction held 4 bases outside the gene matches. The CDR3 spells CASSFSGGYTDTQYF. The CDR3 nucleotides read TGTGCCAGCAGTTTCAGCGGGGGATACACAGATACGCAGTATTTT.

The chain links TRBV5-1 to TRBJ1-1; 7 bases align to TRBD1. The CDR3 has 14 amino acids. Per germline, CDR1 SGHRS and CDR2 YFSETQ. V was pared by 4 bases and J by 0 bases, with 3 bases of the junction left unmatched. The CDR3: CASSPQGVNTEAFF. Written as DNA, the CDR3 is TGCGCCAGCAGCCCGCAGGGGGTGAACACTGAAGCTTTCTTT.

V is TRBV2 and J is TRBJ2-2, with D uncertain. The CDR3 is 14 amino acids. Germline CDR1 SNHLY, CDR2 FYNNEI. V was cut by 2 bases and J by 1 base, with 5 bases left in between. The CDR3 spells CASSETRNTGELFF. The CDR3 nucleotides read TGTGCCAGCAGTGAAACCAGGAACACCGGGGAGCTGTTTTTT.

CDR3 residues: CATSRGSTGGELFF. For the CDR3, the DNA is TGTGCCACCAGCAGAGGTTCTACGGGCGGGGAGCTGTTTTTT. This chain connects TRBV15 to TRBJ2-2; the D is unclear. The germline gives CDR1 LNHNV, CDR2 YYDKDF (reference sequence). The CDR3 covers 14 residues. With 1 base removed from V and 7 bases from J, the gap between germline ends came to 10 bases.

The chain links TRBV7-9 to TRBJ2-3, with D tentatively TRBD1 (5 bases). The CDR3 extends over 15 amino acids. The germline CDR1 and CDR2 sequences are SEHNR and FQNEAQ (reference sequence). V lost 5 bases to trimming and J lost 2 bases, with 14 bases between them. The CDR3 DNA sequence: TGTGCCAGCAGCACGGCCAGGGAAGCCACAGATACGCAGTATTTT. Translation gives CASSTAREATDTQYF.

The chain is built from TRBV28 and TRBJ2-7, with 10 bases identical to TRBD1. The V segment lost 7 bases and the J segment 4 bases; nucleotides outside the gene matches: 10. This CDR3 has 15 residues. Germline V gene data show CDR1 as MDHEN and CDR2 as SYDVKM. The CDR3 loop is CASTKTGQGSYEQYF. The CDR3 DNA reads TGTGCCAGCACCAAGACGGGACAGGGGTCTTACGAGCAGTACTTC.

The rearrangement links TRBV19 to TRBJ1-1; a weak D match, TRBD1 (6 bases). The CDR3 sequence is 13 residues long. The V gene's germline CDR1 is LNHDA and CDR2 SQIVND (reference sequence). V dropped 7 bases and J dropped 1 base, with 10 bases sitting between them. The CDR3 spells CASTSRGNTEAFF. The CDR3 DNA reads TGTGCCAGTACCTCCAGGGGGAACACTGAAGCTTTCTTT. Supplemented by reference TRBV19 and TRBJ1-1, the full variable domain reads DGGITQSPKYLFRKEGQNVTLSCEQNLNHDAMYWYRQDPGQGLRLIYYSQIVNDFQKGDIAEGYSVSREKKESFPLTVTSAQKNPTAFYLCASTSRGNTEAFFGQGTRLTVV.

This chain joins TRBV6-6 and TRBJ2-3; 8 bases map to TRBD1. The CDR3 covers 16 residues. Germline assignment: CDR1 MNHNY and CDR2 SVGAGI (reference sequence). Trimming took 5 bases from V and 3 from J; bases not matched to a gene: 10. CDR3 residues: CASSATGDVRTDTQYF. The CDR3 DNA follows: TGTGCCAGCAGTGCGACAGGGGACGTGAGGACAGATACGCAGTATTTT.

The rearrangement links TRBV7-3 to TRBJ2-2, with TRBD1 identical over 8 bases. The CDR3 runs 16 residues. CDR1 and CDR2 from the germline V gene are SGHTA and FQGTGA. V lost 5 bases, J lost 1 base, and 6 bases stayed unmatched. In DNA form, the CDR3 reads TGTGCCAGCAGCGCACAGGGGGTTAGGAACACCGGGGAGCTGTTTTTT. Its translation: CASSAQGVRNTGELFF.

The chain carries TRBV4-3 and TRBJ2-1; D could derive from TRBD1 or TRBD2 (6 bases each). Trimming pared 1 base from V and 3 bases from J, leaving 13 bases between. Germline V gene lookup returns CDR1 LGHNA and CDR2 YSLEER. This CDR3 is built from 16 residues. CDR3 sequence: CASSQGGGGGYNEQFF. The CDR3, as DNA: TGCGCCAGCAGCCAAGGCGGAGGGGGAGGCTACAATGAGCAGTTCTTC.